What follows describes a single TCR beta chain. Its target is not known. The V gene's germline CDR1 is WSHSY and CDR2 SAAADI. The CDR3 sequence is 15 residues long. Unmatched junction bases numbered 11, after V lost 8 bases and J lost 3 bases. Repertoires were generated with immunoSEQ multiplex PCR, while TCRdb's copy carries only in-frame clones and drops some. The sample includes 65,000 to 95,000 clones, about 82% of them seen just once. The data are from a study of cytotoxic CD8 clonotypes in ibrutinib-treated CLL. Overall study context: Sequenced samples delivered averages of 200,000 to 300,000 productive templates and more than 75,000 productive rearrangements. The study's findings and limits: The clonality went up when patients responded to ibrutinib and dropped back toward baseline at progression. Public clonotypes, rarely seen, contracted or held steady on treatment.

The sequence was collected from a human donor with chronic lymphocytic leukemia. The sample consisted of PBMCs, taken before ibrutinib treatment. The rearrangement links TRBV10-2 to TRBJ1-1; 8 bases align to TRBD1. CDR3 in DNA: TGCGCCAGCCGATGGTCCGGGACAGGCGACACTGAAGCTTTCTTT. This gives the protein CASRWSGTGDTEAFF.